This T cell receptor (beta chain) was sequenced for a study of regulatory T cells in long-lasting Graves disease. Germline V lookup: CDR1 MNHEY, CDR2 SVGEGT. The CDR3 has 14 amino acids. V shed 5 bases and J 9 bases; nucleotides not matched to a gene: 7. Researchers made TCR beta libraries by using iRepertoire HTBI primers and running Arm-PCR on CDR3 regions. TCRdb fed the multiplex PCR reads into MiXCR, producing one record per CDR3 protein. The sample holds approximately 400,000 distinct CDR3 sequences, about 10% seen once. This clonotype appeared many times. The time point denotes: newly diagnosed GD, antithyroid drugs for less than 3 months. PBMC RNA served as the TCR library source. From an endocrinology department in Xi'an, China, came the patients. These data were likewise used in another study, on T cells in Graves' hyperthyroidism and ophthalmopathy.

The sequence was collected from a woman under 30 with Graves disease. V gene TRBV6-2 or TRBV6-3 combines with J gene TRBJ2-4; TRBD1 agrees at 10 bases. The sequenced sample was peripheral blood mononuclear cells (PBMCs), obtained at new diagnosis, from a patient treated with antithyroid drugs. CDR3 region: CASSRPGQGIIQYF. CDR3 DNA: TGTGCCAGCAGTCGGCCGGGACAGGGGATCATTCAGTACTTC.